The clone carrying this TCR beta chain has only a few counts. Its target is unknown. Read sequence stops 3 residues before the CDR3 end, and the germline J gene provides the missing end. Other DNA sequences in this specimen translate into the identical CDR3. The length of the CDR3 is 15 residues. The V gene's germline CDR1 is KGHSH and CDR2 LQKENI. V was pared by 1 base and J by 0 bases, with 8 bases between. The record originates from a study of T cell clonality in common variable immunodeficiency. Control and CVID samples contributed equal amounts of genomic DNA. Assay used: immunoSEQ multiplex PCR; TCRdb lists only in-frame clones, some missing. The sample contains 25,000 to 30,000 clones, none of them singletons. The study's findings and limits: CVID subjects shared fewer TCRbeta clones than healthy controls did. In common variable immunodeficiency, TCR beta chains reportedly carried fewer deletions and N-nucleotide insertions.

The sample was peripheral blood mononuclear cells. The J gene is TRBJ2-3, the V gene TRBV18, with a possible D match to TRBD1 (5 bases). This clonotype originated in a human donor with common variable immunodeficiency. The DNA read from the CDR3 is TGTGCCAGCTCACCACTGGCAGGGAGCACAGATACG. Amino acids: CASSPLAGSTDT. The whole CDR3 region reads CASSPLAGSTDTQYF.